This TCR beta chain was identified during a study of early T cells in non-severe SARS-CoV-2 infection. Via MiXCR, TCRdb re-called the 5' RACE reads, giving one row per CDR3 protein. The data hold some 19,000 distinct CDR3 sequences, with less than 5% observed a single time. With 6 bases clipped from V and 2 bases from J, the junction kept 6 bases outside the gene matches. The CDR3 is made up of 15 amino acids. This clonotype was observed at least ten times. Specimen: whole blood. The rearrangement joins TRBV12-3 or TRBV12-4 to TRBJ2-3; 9 bases are a match to TRBD2. The clonotype originates from an adult who was a healthcare worker with PCR-confirmed SARS-CoV-2 infection or an uninfected control (not recorded which). The CDR3 region has the DNA TGTGCCAGCAGGTCTAGCGGGGCGTTCACAGATACGCAGTATTTT. Protein product: CASRSSGAFTDTQYF.